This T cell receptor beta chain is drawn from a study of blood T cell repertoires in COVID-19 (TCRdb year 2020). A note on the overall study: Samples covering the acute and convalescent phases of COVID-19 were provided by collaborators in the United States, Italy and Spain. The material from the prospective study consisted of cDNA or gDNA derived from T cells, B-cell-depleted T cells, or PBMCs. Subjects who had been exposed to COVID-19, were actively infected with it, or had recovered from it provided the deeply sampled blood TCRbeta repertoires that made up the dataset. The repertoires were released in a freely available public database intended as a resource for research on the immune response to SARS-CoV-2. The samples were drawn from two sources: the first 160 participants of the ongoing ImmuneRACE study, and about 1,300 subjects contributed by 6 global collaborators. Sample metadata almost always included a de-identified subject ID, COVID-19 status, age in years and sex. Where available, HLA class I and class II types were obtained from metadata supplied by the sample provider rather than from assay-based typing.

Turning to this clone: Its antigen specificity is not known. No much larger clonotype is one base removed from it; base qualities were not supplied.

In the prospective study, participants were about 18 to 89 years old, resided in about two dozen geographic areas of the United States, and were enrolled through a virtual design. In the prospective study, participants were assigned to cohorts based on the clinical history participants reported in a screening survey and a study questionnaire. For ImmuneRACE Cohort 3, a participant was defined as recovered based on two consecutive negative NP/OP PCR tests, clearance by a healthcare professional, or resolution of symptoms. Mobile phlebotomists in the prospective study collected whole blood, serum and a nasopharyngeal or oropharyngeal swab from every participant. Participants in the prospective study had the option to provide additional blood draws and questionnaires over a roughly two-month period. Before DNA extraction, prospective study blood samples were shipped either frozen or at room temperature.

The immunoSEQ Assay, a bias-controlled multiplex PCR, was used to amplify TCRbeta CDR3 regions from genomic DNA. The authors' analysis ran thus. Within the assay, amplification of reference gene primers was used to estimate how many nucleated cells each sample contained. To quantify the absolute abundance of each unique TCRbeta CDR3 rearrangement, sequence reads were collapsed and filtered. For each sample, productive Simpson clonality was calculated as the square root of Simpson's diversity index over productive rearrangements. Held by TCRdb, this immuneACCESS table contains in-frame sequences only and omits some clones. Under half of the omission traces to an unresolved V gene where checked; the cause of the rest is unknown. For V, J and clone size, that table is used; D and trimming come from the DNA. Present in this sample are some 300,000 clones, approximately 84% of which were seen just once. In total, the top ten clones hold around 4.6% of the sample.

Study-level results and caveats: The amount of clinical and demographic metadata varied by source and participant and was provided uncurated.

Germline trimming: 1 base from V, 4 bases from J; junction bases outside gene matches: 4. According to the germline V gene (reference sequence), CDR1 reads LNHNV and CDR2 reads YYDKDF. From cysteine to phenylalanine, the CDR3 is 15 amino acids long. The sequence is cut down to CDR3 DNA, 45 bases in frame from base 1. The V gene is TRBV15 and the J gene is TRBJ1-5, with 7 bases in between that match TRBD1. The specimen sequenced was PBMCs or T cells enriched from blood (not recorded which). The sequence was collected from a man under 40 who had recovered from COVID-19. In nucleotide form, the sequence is TGTGCCACCAGCAGAGGGACAGGAATAAATCAGCCCCAGCATTTT. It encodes CATSRGTGINQPQHF.